The sequence of this T cell receptor (beta chain) was determined in a study of OX40 agonist ivuxolimab in advanced cancers. Describing the broader study: Ivuxolimab was an agonistic, fully human IgG2 monoclonal antibody directed against OX40 (CD134), a costimulatory receptor. Of the roughly 52 dose-escalation patients, hepatocellular carcinoma was present in about 19, melanoma in roughly 15, renal cell carcinoma in 9 and head and neck cancer in 9. Patients were allowed to have had prior anti-PD-1, anti-PD-L1 or anti-CTLA-4 therapy, and less than 45% of the dose-escalation patients had previously received checkpoint inhibitors. Three dose-escalation patients achieved partial responses, one with hepatocellular carcinoma and two with cutaneous melanoma. The paper describes the monotherapy dose-escalation part (N ≈ 52 patients) of the phase I trial of ivuxolimab. A male proportion of around 83% and a mean age of around 60 years, ranging from roughly 23 to 80, were recorded for the dose-escalation cohort. Intravenous ivuxolimab was administered to patients every 2 weeks at six dose levels: 0.01, 0.1, 0.3, 1.5, 3 and 10 mg/kg. Peripheral TCRbeta sequencing aimed to test whether ivuxolimab altered TCR sequence diversity and caused clonal T-cell expansion.

What the research found in general, with its limitations: Low levels of normalized T-cell clonal expansion were also shown by some nonresponding patients. At doses of 0.1 to 3.0 mg/kg, clonal expansion of both CD4+ and CD8+ T cells in blood was seen between baseline and week 6. After ivuxolimab, more expanded clones were found on average in CD8+ T cells than in CD4+ T cells. In the 0.1-3.0 mg/kg groups, partial responders were among the patients with the lowest normalized peripheral clonal expansion, particularly in CD8+ T cells. Antigen specificity was not determined for the clonally expanded peripheral T cells.

To sequence the TCRbeta CDR3 region, genomic DNA was isolated from the sorted cells. TCRbeta CDR3 regions were sequenced using the immunoSEQ Assay. TCRdb obtained this table from immuneACCESS and retained in-frame rearrangements with V and J assigned. These tables miss some clones; where compared with another copy, unresolved V genes account for less than half of the shortfall, and the remainder is unexplained. Here the sample has around 67,000 clones; roughly 87% occur a single time. The top ten clonotypes cover about 1.3% of the sample. Concerning this clone itself: Its antigen remains undetermined. The sample holds no much larger clone one base away, and base qualities are not on file.

The CDR3 spans 16 residues, from the cysteine through the phenylalanine. The sequence is cut down to CDR3 DNA, 48 bases in frame from base 1. Based on the germline V gene (reference sequence), the CDR1 and CDR2 sequences are MNHEY and SMNVEV. At the junction V is shortened by 7 bases and J by 1 base, with 18 bases in between. Patients with autoimmune disease history or receiving systemic immunosuppression were excluded from the trial. Peripheral blood for TCR sequencing was collected from all dose cohorts at baseline, on cycle 4 day 1, and on cycle 7 day 1. Samples were obtained from an open-label, multicenter, first-in-human phase I dose-escalation trial of ivuxolimab. The trial enrolled adults with locally advanced or metastatic head and neck squamous cell, hepatocellular, melanoma or renal cell carcinoma. Before TCR sequencing, CD4+ T cells and CD8+ T cells were sorted from peripheral blood as separate populations.

This clonotype was sampled from an adult with an advanced solid tumor such as melanoma, head and neck, liver or kidney cancer. The source material was CD4+ or CD8+ T cells sorted from blood, sampled in a trial of the OX40 agonist ivuxolimab. Recombination linked TRBV27 to TRBJ2-3, with no reliable assignment of the D segment. CDR3 reads: CASTPGGLVGTDTQYF. The nucleotides read TGTGCCAGCACCCCTGGTGGGCTAGTTGGCACAGATACGCAGTATTTT.